Shown below are 14 T cell receptor beta chains from a single sample sequenced in a study of metastatic and nonmetastatic thyroid tumors. Thyroid surgery had not been preceded by any treatment in any patient. TCRdb reanalyzed the PCR reads with MiXCR. The table has around 18,000 clones, 30% to 40% seen once. Input material: tumor tissue. These TCRs come from a female donor with papillary thyroid cancer or a benign thyroid nodule (not recorded which). Some clones in this sample may be carry-over from other donors' samples.

This sequence joins TRBV28 and TRBJ1-6; a weak D match, TRBD1 (5 bases). This CDR3 comprises 16 residues. Between the trimmed V and J ends, which lost 6 bases and 3 bases, there was a span of 15 bases. Germline V lookup: CDR1 MDHEN, CDR2 SYDVKM. CDR3 bases: TGTGCCAGCAGGATTCAGGGCAAGGTCTATAATTCACCCCTCCACTTT. It specifies CASRIQGKVYNSPLHF. The variable domain in full, with the rest retrieved from reference TRBV28 and TRBJ1-6, is DVKVTQSSRYLVKRTGEKVFLECVQDMDHENMFWYRQDPGLGLRLIYFSYDVKMKEKGDIPEGYSVSREKKERFSLILESASTNQTSMYLCASRIQGKVYNSPLHFGNGTRLTVT.

Points on this clone: Other nucleotide sequences from this sample produce the same CDR3. The rearrangement links TRBV6-1 to TRBJ2-7; D remains ambiguous. Trimming stripped 6 bases from V and 4 bases from J, with 19 bases between. CDR3 length: 15 residues. Germline CDR1 MNHNS, CDR2 SASEGT. CDR3 DNA: TGTGCCAGCAGACCCGCCGAGCGAAACCAGTACGAGCAGTACTTC. It encodes CASRPAERNQYEQYF.

Concerning this clone: One junction end does not reproduce the germline sequence, and a read error may be involved. This sequence joins TRBV14 and TRBJ1-2, with D unclear. The CDR3 sequence is 12 residues long. CDR1 is SGHDN, CDR2 FVKESK, per germline. The chain's CDR3 is CASSQDRVFQSF. The CDR3 DNA reads TGTGCCAGCAGCCAAGATAGGGTCTTCCAGTCCTTC. Complete variable domain (other parts from reference TRBV14 and TRBJ1-2): EAGVTQFPSHSVIEKGQTVTLRCDPISGHDNLYWYRRVMGKEIKFLLHFVKESKQDESGMPNNRFLAERTGGTYSTLKVQPAELEDSGVYFCASSQDRVFQSFGSGTRLTVV.

CDR3 nucleotides: TGCGCCAGCAGCTTGGGTGGAGTCACAGATACGCAGTATTTT. It codes for CASSLGGVTDTQYF. The rearrangement joins TRBV5-1 to TRBJ2-3; D remains unclear. V gave up 0 bases and J gave up 2 bases, with 7 bases separating them. Germline lookup yields CDR1 SGHRS and CDR2 YFSETQ. The CDR3 contains 14 residues.

This clone showed up just a few times. The chain links TRBV4-1 to TRBJ1-5; D may be TRBD1 (5 bases). Germline lookup yields CDR1 MGHRA and CDR2 YSYEKL. The V and J ends lost 0 bases and 0 bases respectively, with 12 bases between them. The CDR3 loop spans 17 amino acids. The CDR3 DNA reads TGCGCCAGCAGCCAAGATGGGGGACGGATTAGCAATCAGCCCCAGCATTTT. Translated: CASSQDGGRISNQPQHF.

This sequence joins TRBV9 and TRBJ1-4; D gene ambiguous. The germline gives CDR1 SGDLS, CDR2 YYNGEE. Trimming shortened V by 4 bases and J by 6 bases, and 16 bases separated the two germline ends. The CDR3 length is 15 residues. The CDR3 DNA follows: TGTGCCAGCAGCTCCTCCGGACGGGGAGATGAAAAACTGTTTTTT. Residues: CASSSSGRGDEKLFF.

V usage is TRBV5-1 and J usage is TRBJ2-7, with D perhaps being TRBD1 or TRBD2 (6 bases each). The CDR3 contains 15 residues. The V end lost 2 bases, the J end lost 3 bases, and 15 bases lay between the germline ends. In germline, CDR1 is SGHRS, CDR2 YFSETQ. CDR3 region: CASSFLAGEDYEQYF. The CDR3 coding sequence is TGCGCCAGCAGCTTTCTAGCAGGGGAGGACTACGAGCAGTACTTC. The variable domain in full, completed from reference TRBV5-1 and TRBJ2-7, reads KAGVTQTPRYLIKTRGQQVTLSCSPISGHRSVSWYQQTPGQGLQFLFEYFSETQRNKGNFPGRFSGRQFSNSRSEMNVSTLELGDSALYLCASSFLAGEDYEQYFGPGTRLTVT.

In its sample, this clone was seen once. This chain links TRBV30 with TRBJ1-5; 7 bases align to TRBD1. The germline gives CDR1 GTSNPN, CDR2 SVGIG (reference sequence). Trimming cost V 2 bases and J 0 bases; bases outside gene matches: 7. CDR3 length equals 16 residues. CDR3: CAWSSGTVLSNQPQHF. CDR3 sequence (DNA): TGTGCCTGGAGTTCCGGGACAGTCCTTAGCAATCAGCCCCAGCATTTT.

This chain links TRBV20-1 with TRBJ1-1; TRBD1 is a possible D gene (5 bases). V lost 7 bases to trimming and J lost 4 bases, with 16 bases between them. There are 13 residues in the CDR3. Per the germline V gene, CDR1 is DFQATT and CDR2 is SNEGSKA (reference sequence). The CDR3 nucleotides are TGCAGTGTCGCCCTACAGGTATCCACTGAAGCTTTCTTT. Translation gives CSVALQVSTEAFF.

This chain uses TRBV2 with TRBJ1-4, with unresolved D. Germline values: CDR1 SNHLY, CDR2 FYNNEI. The ends were cut back, 6 bases at V and 0 bases at J, with 11 bases in the middle. The CDR3 length is 15 residues. The CDR3 coding sequence is TGTGCCAGCAGGGCGACACTAGCAACTAATGAAAAACTGTTTTTT. As protein: CASRATLATNEKLFF.

The chain joins TRBV3-1 to TRBJ1-2; 8 bases fit TRBD1. The CDR3 consists of 17 residues. Germline-derived CDR1 and CDR2 are LGHDT and YNNKEL (reference sequence). Trimming at V came to 0 bases and at J to 3 bases, leaving 9 bases not matched to a gene. As DNA, the CDR3 is TGTGCCAGCAGCCAAGATCCTAGGACAGGGTTCCACTATGGCTACACCTTC. As protein: CASSQDPRTGFHYGYTF.

The chain joins TRBV5-1 to TRBJ1-2; TRBD1 matches at 9 bases. The CDR3 has 14 residues. Germline V lookup: CDR1 SGHRS, CDR2 YFSETQ. V lost 3 bases to trimming and J lost 9 bases; unmatched junction nucleotides: 9. CDR3 nucleotides: TGCGCCAGCAGCTGGGGACAGGGCTCAAATCGCTACACCTTC. Its translation is CASSWGQGSNRYTF.

This clone appeared a few times. The CDR3 DNA follows: TGTGCCAGCAGCCTACAGGGGGGAGGAGGCTCCTACGAGCAGTACTTC. Translated, it gives CASSLQGGGGSYEQYF. The chain recombines TRBV6-1 with TRBJ2-7, with 8 bases matching TRBD1. V lost 6 bases to trimming and J lost 0 bases; unmatched junction nucleotides: 10. The CDR3 has 16 residues. The V gene's germline CDR1 is MNHNS and CDR2 SASEGT.

This chain links TRBV24-1 with TRBJ2-7, with D tentatively TRBD2 (6 bases). The CDR3 consists of 15 residues. Looked up from germline, CDR1 is KGHDR and CDR2 is SFDVKD. The germline V and J ends were trimmed by 2 bases and 1 base, with 11 bases remaining between them. CDR3: CATSDSRERSYEQYF. CDR3 DNA: TGTGCCACCAGTGATTCCCGGGAGCGATCCTACGAGCAGTACTTC.